This T cell receptor beta chain comes out of a study of shared clonotypes between healthy human individuals. Findings of the study overall: The generation probabilities recorded for non-shared clonotypes fell below those of clonotypes shared by all four donors. It was anticipated that sequencing depth would influence how many clonotypes donors shared.

Data came from immunoSEQ multiplex PCR; TCRdb stores just in-frame clones and leaves some out. The sample holds about 2.4 million clones, roughly 93% seen once. Into CD45RA+ naive and CD45RA-negative memory subsets, the CD4+ cells were split. About this clone itself: The antigen is unknown.

Germline values: CDR1 ENHRY, CDR2 SYGVKD. V gave up 4 bases and J gave up 1 base, with 23 bases separating them. This CDR3 is built from 18 residues. This receptor was identified in a man aged 18 to 35 in good health. Some clones in this sample may be carry-over from other donors' samples. The rearrangement links TRBV10-3 to TRBJ2-7; the D call may be TRBD1 or TRBD2 (5 bases each). The sequencing input was naive CD4+ T cells from PBMCs. The subset here: CD45RA+ positively selected. The CDR3 DNA is TGTGCCATCAGTGCTTCTCCCGGGACCCTCGATGGATCCTACGAGCAGTACTTC. Translation gives CAISASPGTLDGSYEQYF.